This T cell receptor (beta chain) was sequenced for a study of Ad26.COV2.S vaccination and SARS-CoV-2 variants. About this clone itself: The antigen remains undetermined.

This CDR3 region has 15 residues. The germline V gene encodes CDR1 MNHEY and CDR2 SMNVEV (reference sequence). V was pared by 7 bases and J by 1 base, with 7 bases of the junction left unmatched. Treatment: roughly 19 received Ad26.COV2.S at low or high dose, single or two shots; roughly 5 received placebo; per-sample allocation not given. Each sample was drawn 63 days after the first injection (of vaccine or placebo). Whole-study results and caveats: Spike-specific TCR breadth ran higher among vaccine recipients than placebo recipients.

Sequencing was performed with immunoSEQ multiplex PCR; in TCRdb, only in-frame clones are kept and a portion is missing. This sample carries about 440,000 clones, roughly nine tenths of them seen once, and the ten largest clones take 9.5% to 15%. The clonotype was recovered from a person between 18 and 60 years old who received the Ad26.COV2.S COVID-19 vaccine or a placebo. This material consisted of peripheral blood, taken in a trial of Ad26.COV2.S vaccine versus placebo. The V call is TRBV27, the J call TRBJ2-3; 8 nucleotides match TRBD2. CDR3 sequence reads: CASTITTSGTDTQYF. The DNA of the CDR3 is TGTGCCAGCACCATAACGACTAGCGGCACAGATACGCAGTATTTT.